The sequence of this T cell receptor beta chain was determined in a study of cytomegalovirus exposure and HLA in healthy donors. PCR involved 60 Vbeta and 13 Jbeta primers. Sequencing used immunoSEQ multiplex PCR; TCRdb keeps in-frame clones, though not all of them. Of 120,000 to 150,000 clones in the sample, 72% were seen once. The CDR3 runs to 13 residues. In germline, CDR1 is SQVTM, CDR2 ANQGSEA. The V and J ends lost 0 bases and 2 bases respectively, with 8 bases between them. The rearrangement links TRBV29-1 to TRBJ2-7; D not certain. The specimen was PBMCs. The clonotype originates from a middle-aged man in good health and CMV-seronegative. The CDR3: CSVEEARTYEQYF. The CDR3 nucleotides are TGCAGCGTTGAAGAGGCGCGGACCTACGAGCAGTACTTC.